Following are 8 T cell receptor beta chains from one sample sequenced in a study of graft-versus-host responses after intestinal transplantation. Some clones are missing from TCRdb's copy, which holds only in-frame ones; the method was immunoSEQ multiplex PCR. The data show 78,000 or so clones, around 87% seen once. No cognate antigen is known for these TCRs. The material sequenced was unstimulated CD8+ T cells sorted from spleen or lymph node cells, taken before transplant. These receptors all stem from a human donor who was the organ donor for an intestinal transplant.

The chain links TRBV28 to TRBJ1-5; 7 bases line up with TRBD1. Germline CDR1 MDHEN, CDR2 SYDVKM. The CDR3 runs to 19 residues. The J segment lost 3 bases and the V segment lost 0 bases, leaving 14 bases of the junction unmatched. DNA of the CDR3: TGTGCCAGCAGTTTATGGAAGGGGGCCGGGACAAGTTCCAATCAGCCCCAGCATTTT. Encoded protein: CASSLWKGAGTSSNQPQHF.

The CDR3 region has the DNA TGTGCCAGCAGTGAATTTGAAGTTAATACGCAGTATTTT. Translating it yields CASSEFEVNTQYF. The chain has TRBV25-1 and TRBJ2-3, with unresolved D. V was shortened by 1 base and J by 7 bases, with 9 bases between the two germline ends. CDR3 length: 13 amino acids. The V gene's germline CDR1 is MGHDK and CDR2 SYGVNS.

This chain links TRBV2 with TRBJ2-7; D not certain. CDR1 and CDR2 (germline): SNHLY, FYNNEI. V lost 4 bases, J lost 6 bases, and 10 bases lay in between. This CDR3 is 12 amino acids long. The CDR3 loop reads CASSGVKREQYF. CDR3 DNA sequence: TGTGCCAGCAGTGGGGTCAAACGCGAGCAGTACTTC.

The gene calls are TRBV5-1 and TRBJ2-7; 9 positions agree with TRBD1. The CDR3 is 16 amino acids. The V gene end was trimmed by 4 bases and the J gene end by 0 bases; junction bases not matched to a gene: 8. CDR1 is SGHRS, CDR2 YFSETQ, per germline. Here the CDR3 reads CASSPDRGPYSYEQYF. Written as DNA, the CDR3 is TGCGCCAGCAGCCCGGACAGGGGCCCATACTCCTACGAGCAGTACTTC.

In nucleotides, the CDR3 is TGTGCCAGCAGTGAAGCAAGGGGCTTTGCCTACGAGCAGTACTTC. Its translation is CASSEARGFAYEQYF. The chain is built from TRBV6-1 and TRBJ2-7, with D possibly being TRBD1 (5 bases). This CDR3 is built from 15 residues. From germline, CDR1 is MNHNS and CDR2 SASEGT. V gave up 0 bases and J gave up 2 bases, with 11 bases separating them.

The genes are TRBV15 and TRBJ1-2; no clear D. CDR3 size: 16 residues. The V gene lost 2 bases and the J gene lost 4 bases, with 17 bases spanning the gap. Germline V CDR1 and CDR2: LNHNV, YYDKDF (reference sequence). CDR3 amino acids: CATSRWTEYSSYGYTF. DNA for the CDR3: TGTGCCACCAGCAGATGGACGGAATATAGCTCCTATGGCTACACCTTC.

The chain has TRBV18 and TRBJ2-7, with D unresolved. V lost 3 bases and J lost 4, with 16 bases in between. This CDR3 has 15 residues. CDR1 is KGHSH and CDR2 is LQKENI in the germline V gene. The CDR3 DNA is TGTGCCAGCTCACCGCTGTCGGGCGATCCATACGAGCAGTACTTC. This gives the protein CASSPLSGDPYEQYF.

Written as DNA, the CDR3 is TGTGCCAGCAGCTTGGTGTTGGACAGGGTTTTTAAGAATGGCTACACCTTC. This gives the protein CASSLVLDRVFKNGYTF. This rearrangement joins TRBV5-6 to TRBJ1-2; TRBD1 matches at 8 bases. Germline CDR1 reads SGHDT; CDR2 reads YYEEEE. The CDR3 sequence is 17 residues long. V dropped 0 bases and J dropped 6; count of bases not matched to a gene: 13.